This TCR beta chain was obtained from a study of cytomegalovirus exposure and HLA in healthy donors. PCR involved 60 Vbeta and 13 Jbeta primers. Only in-frame clones appear in the TCRdb table, and some are missing; sequencing was by immunoSEQ multiplex PCR. The profile shows fewer than 200,000 clones, 80% to 85% of them singletons. Note on this clone: As yet, its antigen is unknown.

After removal of 3 bases from V and 3 bases from J, the junction contained 8 bases not matched to a gene. This CDR3 region has 15 residues. CDR1 is SGDLS and CDR2 is YYNGEE in the germline V gene. Study outcomes and limitations: Relative to equally common others, HLA-associated TCR beta chains showed greater clonal expansion in a later analysis. The study labeled fewer than 200 TCR beta chains cytomegalovirus-associated.

The chain employs TRBV9 and TRBJ2-5; 7 bases fit TRBD1. Sequencing was performed on PBMCs. The TCR was taken from a woman in her 30s in good health and CMV-seronegative. The CDR3 loop reads CASSASGGWEETQYF. For the CDR3, the DNA is TGTGCCAGCAGCGCCTCAGGGGGATGGGAAGAGACCCAGTACTTC.